The rows below give T cell receptor beta chains drawn from one sample of a study of sequential checkpoint blockade in melanoma. The data were produced by immunoSEQ multiplex PCR, yet TCRdb's version contains in-frame clones alone and is incomplete. The table lists tens of thousands of clones, 85% to 90% of them singletons, with 12% to 15% in the top ten. This specimen was CD8+ T cells sorted from blood (inferred from file names), taken from a patient given nivolumab and ipilimumab in sequence. Receptor source: a human donor with melanoma. CDR3s include the opening cysteine and the closing phenylalanine or tryptophan. Fields, in order: V gene, clone size, D gene, J gene, CDR3 DNA, CDR3 protein. A D gene is named only where the DNA matches it firmly. Only some rows state a clone size, as once, few, many or a class for expanded clones.

v_gene: TRBV7-9; abundance: -; d_gene: -; j_gene: TRBJ2-5; CDR3nt: TGTGCCAGCAGCTTTTTGACGGGACAAGAGACCCAGTACTTC; CDR3aa: CASSFLTGQETQYF
v_gene: TRBV9; abundance: -; d_gene: TRBD2; j_gene: TRBJ2-3; CDR3nt: TGTGCCAGCAGCGTAGGCAGCGGGGGGAGCTGGTTCACAGATACGCAGTATTTT; CDR3aa: CASSVGSGGSWFTDTQYF
v_gene: TRBV14; abundance: -; d_gene: -; j_gene: TRBJ1-6; CDR3nt: TGTGCCAGCAGCCAAGACTGGGCAACCGGAGGGTCACCCCTCCACTTT; CDR3aa: CASSQDWATGGSPLHF
v_gene: TRBV19; abundance: -; d_gene: -; j_gene: TRBJ2-5; CDR3nt: TGTGCCAGTAGTATCGGCGGGGGCGGGTTAGAGACCCAGTACTTC; CDR3aa: CASSIGGGGLETQYF
v_gene: TRBV2; abundance: -; d_gene: -; j_gene: TRBJ2-5; CDR3nt: TGTGCCAGCAGGGGTGATGAGGAAGAGACCCAGTACTTC; CDR3aa: CASRGDEEETQYF
v_gene: TRBV5-1; abundance: -; d_gene: TRBD1; j_gene: TRBJ2-1; CDR3nt: TGCGCCAGCAGCGGACAGGGGGTGGGTGAGCAGTTCTTC; CDR3aa: CASSGQGVGEQFF
v_gene: TRBV28; abundance: -; d_gene: -; j_gene: TRBJ1-5; CDR3nt: TGTGCCTCTCGTGGCCCAGGGATTAGCAATCAGCCCCAGCATTTT; CDR3aa: CASRGPGISNQPQHF
v_gene: TRBV9; abundance: -; d_gene: -; j_gene: TRBJ2-3; CDR3nt: TGTGCCAGCAGCGTAGAGGGGTTACGGGGGGCCGACACAGATACGCAGTATTTT; CDR3aa: CASSVEGLRGADTDTQYF
v_gene: TRBV7-6; abundance: -; d_gene: -; j_gene: TRBJ2-2; CDR3nt: TGTGCCAGCAGCTTAGGGGGGCACGGGGAGCTGTTTTTT; CDR3aa: CASSLGGHGELFF
v_gene: TRBV5-1; abundance: -; d_gene: -; j_gene: TRBJ2-5; CDR3nt: TGCGCCAGCAGCTTGGAAGGGGGTCTGGAGACCCAGTACTTC; CDR3aa: CASSLEGGLETQYF
v_gene: TRBV28; abundance: -; d_gene: -; j_gene: TRBJ2-7; CDR3nt: TGTGCCAGCAGTTTACTCAGGGGAAAGGGCTACGAGCAGTACTTC; CDR3aa: CASSLLRGKGYEQYF
v_gene: TRBV4-1; abundance: -; d_gene: TRBD1; j_gene: TRBJ1-2; CDR3nt: TGCGCCAGCAGCCAAGATGACAGGGGCAGCTATGGCTACACCTTC; CDR3aa: CASSQDDRGSYGYTF
v_gene: TRBV5-4; abundance: -; d_gene: -; j_gene: TRBJ2-7; CDR3nt: TGTGCCAGCAGCTTGGGGCGGGACCTCTCCTACGAGCAGTACTTC; CDR3aa: CASSLGRDLSYEQYF
v_gene: TRBV27; abundance: -; d_gene: -; j_gene: TRBJ2-2; CDR3nt: TGTGCCAGCAGCTCAGGGCTAGGGGGGGAGCTGTTTTTT; CDR3aa: CASSSGLGGELFF
v_gene: TRBV27; abundance: -; d_gene: TRBD2; j_gene: TRBJ2-3; CDR3nt: TGTGCCAGCAGTTCGTCTAGCGGTGCAGTAGATACGCAGTATTTT; CDR3aa: CASSSSSGAVDTQYF
v_gene: TRBV7-9; abundance: -; d_gene: TRBD1; j_gene: TRBJ1-3; CDR3nt: TGTGCCGGGCGGGACAGGGTCGAAAACACCATATATTTT; CDR3aa: CAGRDRVENTIYF
v_gene: TRBV9; abundance: -; d_gene: -; j_gene: TRBJ1-6; CDR3nt: TGTGCCAGCAGTATGGACAGTTCACCCCTCCACTTT; CDR3aa: CASSMDSSPLHF
v_gene: TRBV7-9; abundance: few; d_gene: -; j_gene: TRBJ1-1; CDR3nt: TGTGCCAGCAGCTTCGGCGGGATGAACACTGAAGCTTTCTTT; CDR3aa: CASSFGGMNTEAFF
v_gene: TRBV5-4; abundance: -; d_gene: -; j_gene: TRBJ1-2; CDR3nt: TGTGCCAGCAGCGGAGGGAATCGGGCCGGACACTATGGCTACACCTTC; CDR3aa: CASSGGNRAGHYGYTF
v_gene: TRBV4-1; abundance: -; d_gene: -; j_gene: TRBJ2-3; CDR3nt: TGCGCCAGCAGCCCCGAGGGGGGGTACGATACGCAGTATTTT; CDR3aa: CASSPEGGYDTQYF
v_gene: TRBV19; abundance: -; d_gene: TRBD1; j_gene: TRBJ2-7; CDR3nt: TGTGCCAGTAGTGCCGGGACAGGGAACGAGCAGTACTTC; CDR3aa: CASSAGTGNEQYF
v_gene: TRBV5-5; abundance: -; d_gene: -; j_gene: TRBJ1-5; CDR3nt: TGTGCCAGCAGCTTGTACCGGAGCGCGGGCAATCAGCCCCAGCATTTT; CDR3aa: CASSLYRSAGNQPQHF
v_gene: TRBV7-9; abundance: -; d_gene: -; j_gene: TRBJ1-1; CDR3nt: TGTGCCAGCAGCCCCCTCGGGGGGCGCACTGAAGCTTTCTTT; CDR3aa: CASSPLGGRTEAFF
v_gene: TRBV5-6; abundance: once; d_gene: TRBD1; j_gene: TRBJ1-2; CDR3nt: TGTGCCAGCAGCCCGGGACAGGGGGCTGGAGGCTACACCTTC; CDR3aa: CASSPGQGAGGYTF
v_gene: TRBV7-2; abundance: -; d_gene: -; j_gene: TRBJ1-1; CDR3nt: TGTGCCAGCAGCTTAGTTGTCTCCCCCCTAGTGCTCTTT; CDR3aa: CASSLVVSPLVLF
v_gene: TRBV7-3; abundance: -; d_gene: TRBD2; j_gene: TRBJ2-5; CDR3nt: TGTGCCAGCAGCCACGGGACTAGCGTTGAAGAGACCCAGTACTTC; CDR3aa: CASSHGTSVEETQYF
v_gene: TRBV2; abundance: -; d_gene: -; j_gene: TRBJ1-3; CDR3nt: TGTGCCAGCGGGGCTCCCGCTAGCTCTGGAAACACCATATATTTT; CDR3aa: CASGAPASSGNTIYF
v_gene: TRBV6-6; abundance: -; d_gene: -; j_gene: TRBJ2-5; CDR3nt: TGTGCCAGCACCTTAGATCAAGAGACCCAGTACTTC; CDR3aa: CASTLDQETQYF
v_gene: TRBV6-5; abundance: -; d_gene: TRBD1; j_gene: TRBJ2-2; CDR3nt: TGTGCCAGCAGTTCCGGGACAGGTATCGCCGGGGAGCTGTTTTTT; CDR3aa: CASSSGTGIAGELFF
v_gene: TRBV27; abundance: -; d_gene: -; j_gene: TRBJ2-5; CDR3nt: TGTGCCAGCAGTTTTTCAGGACAAGAGACCCAGTACTTC; CDR3aa: CASSFSGQETQYF
v_gene: TRBV5-1; abundance: -; d_gene: TRBD1; j_gene: TRBJ1-2; CDR3nt: TGCGCCAGCAGCCCAAGAGACAGGGGGCATAACTATGGCTACACCTTC; CDR3aa: CASSPRDRGHNYGYTF
v_gene: TRBV4-2; abundance: once; d_gene: -; j_gene: TRBJ2-5; CDR3nt: TGTGCCGGCAGCCAAGATCATGTCCAAGAGACCCAGTACTTC; CDR3aa: CAGSQDHVQETQYF
v_gene: TRBV25-1; abundance: -; d_gene: -; j_gene: TRBJ2-1; CDR3nt: TGTGCCAGCAGTGAATCAGAGAGCGGGTGGCAGTCCTACAATGAGCAGTTCTTC; CDR3aa: CASSESESGWQSYNEQFF
v_gene: TRBV19; abundance: -; d_gene: -; j_gene: TRBJ2-7; CDR3nt: TGTGCCAGTAGTATGGGGCAGGGCCCCCACGAGCAGTACTTC; CDR3aa: CASSMGQGPHEQYF
v_gene: TRBV15; abundance: -; d_gene: TRBD1; j_gene: TRBJ1-6; CDR3nt: TGTGCCACCAGCATCATACAGGGGGCAGGTTCACCCCTCCACTTT; CDR3aa: CATSIIQGAGSPLHF
v_gene: TRBV5-6; abundance: -; d_gene: TRBD2; j_gene: TRBJ2-1; CDR3nt: TGTGCCAGCAGCTGGGGGGGGCTAGCGGGTTACAATGAGCAGTTCTTC; CDR3aa: CASSWGGLAGYNEQFF
v_gene: TRBV27; abundance: -; d_gene: -; j_gene: TRBJ1-2; CDR3nt: TGTGCCAGCAGTCCCCTCGGGGGGGGGTCCTATGGCTACACCTTC; CDR3aa: CASSPLGGGSYGYTF
v_gene: TRBV5-1; abundance: -; d_gene: TRBD2; j_gene: TRBJ2-1; CDR3nt: TGCGCCAGCAGCCCGAACATCCTAGCGGGAGGCTGGGGGAATGAGCAGTTCTTC; CDR3aa: CASSPNILAGGWGNEQFF
v_gene: TRBV4-1; abundance: -; d_gene: TRBD1; j_gene: TRBJ1-1; CDR3nt: TGCGCCAGCAGCCAAGAAGCAGGGGGCAACACTGAAGCTTTCTTT; CDR3aa: CASSQEAGGNTEAFF
v_gene: TRBV4-1; abundance: once; d_gene: -; j_gene: TRBJ1-1; CDR3nt: TGCGCCAGCAGCCAAGTTTCTGAGGTCACTGAAGCTTTCTTT; CDR3aa: CASSQVSEVTEAFF
v_gene: TRBV19; abundance: -; d_gene: -; j_gene: TRBJ1-2; CDR3nt: TGTGCCAGTAGTATCGGAGGGGGGGGAGAATATGGCTACACCTTC; CDR3aa: CASSIGGGGEYGYTF
v_gene: TRBV9; abundance: -; d_gene: TRBD2; j_gene: TRBJ2-1; CDR3nt: TGTGCCAGCAGCGTCAGGGTAGCGGGATTCGACGAGCAGTTCTTC; CDR3aa: CASSVRVAGFDEQFF
v_gene: TRBV5-1; abundance: -; d_gene: TRBD2; j_gene: TRBJ2-3; CDR3nt: TGCGCCAGCAGCTTGGAACTAGCGGGGGGGACCACAGATACGCAGTATTTT; CDR3aa: CASSLELAGGTTDTQYF
v_gene: TRBV4-1; abundance: -; d_gene: -; j_gene: TRBJ2-3; CDR3nt: TGCGCCAGCAGCCAAGTGTTGGGGGGTAGCACAGATACGCAGTATTTT; CDR3aa: CASSQVLGGSTDTQYF
v_gene: TRBV7-9; abundance: once; d_gene: -; j_gene: TRBJ2-7; CDR3nt: TGTGCCAGCAGCTTACTCAGCGGCTACGAGCAGTACTTC; CDR3aa: CASSLLSGYEQYF
v_gene: TRBV13; abundance: -; d_gene: -; j_gene: TRBJ1-3; CDR3nt: TGTGCCAGCAGCTTAGGAGGGGACTCTGGAAACACCATATATTTT; CDR3aa: CASSLGGDSGNTIYF
v_gene: TRBV30; abundance: -; d_gene: -; j_gene: TRBJ1-1; CDR3nt: TGTGCCTGGAGTGAAAGGGGATTGAACACTGAAGCTTTCTTT; CDR3aa: CAWSERGLNTEAFF
v_gene: TRBV9; abundance: -; d_gene: -; j_gene: TRBJ2-3; CDR3nt: TGTGCCAGCAGCGTTACAAGCGGGTACACAGATACGCAGTATTTT; CDR3aa: CASSVTSGYTDTQYF
v_gene: TRBV30; abundance: -; d_gene: TRBD1; j_gene: TRBJ1-1; CDR3nt: TGTGCGTGGACAGGGTCCACTGAAGCTTTCTTT; CDR3aa: CAWTGSTEAFF
v_gene: TRBV5-6; abundance: -; d_gene: TRBD1; j_gene: TRBJ1-2; CDR3nt: TGTGCCAGCAGCCGAGGGGGCACTAACTATGGCTACACCTTC; CDR3aa: CASSRGGTNYGYTF
v_gene: TRBV28; abundance: -; d_gene: TRBD1; j_gene: TRBJ1-4; CDR3nt: TGTGCCAGCAGTGTAACAGGGGCCGTTAATGAAAAACTGTTTTTT; CDR3aa: CASSVTGAVNEKLFF
v_gene: TRBV7-2; abundance: -; d_gene: -; j_gene: TRBJ2-7; CDR3nt: TGTGCCAGCAGCTCGACAGGCTACGAGCAGTACTTC; CDR3aa: CASSSTGYEQYF
v_gene: TRBV28; abundance: -; d_gene: TRBD1; j_gene: TRBJ1-5; CDR3nt: TGTGCCAGCAGCCCAGGACAGGGTCTTAGCGATCAGCCCCAGCATTTT; CDR3aa: CASSPGQGLSDQPQHF
v_gene: TRBV25-1; abundance: -; d_gene: -; j_gene: TRBJ1-2; CDR3nt: TGTGCCAGCAGTGAATACGGCAGGGAGGTGAGCTACACCTTC; CDR3aa: CASSEYGREVSYTF